This T cell receptor beta chain was profiled in a study of naive and memory T cell subsets. General observations from the study: Gini index rose across naive, CM, EM and EMRA in CD4 and CD8. Especially in CD8 cells, naive repertoires contained a few larger clonotypes, possibly CD45RA-re-expressing memory cells.

Alpha and beta libraries were amplified separately from the second PCR onward. The CDR3 consists of 14 residues. The beta constant-region primer was an equimolar mix of two oligonucleotides covering TRBC1 and TRBC2. Nested alpha and beta constant-region primers with the SP2 primer drove four PCR rounds on ligated cDNA. Ligation attached a single-stranded oligonucleotide with a 12-nucleotide UMI and the SP2 primer to the cDNA 3' end. One entry per CDR3 protein results from TCRdb running MiXCR on the UMI-ligation and nested PCR reads. This table has 99,000 or so distinct CDR3 sequences, approximately 14% appearing once. This clonotype has a count of ten or more. Its cognate antigen is unknown.

Material: naive CD8+ T cells from blood. The clonotype originates from a human donor in good health. The chain couples TRBV21-1 to TRBJ2-4; the DNA was not used to check the table's D call, TRBD2. TRBV21-1 corresponds to a pseudogene. In nucleotides, the CDR3 is TGTGCCAGCAGCGGCGGCTCCCCCAGAAACATTCAGTACTTC. This sequence encodes CASSGGSPRNIQYF.